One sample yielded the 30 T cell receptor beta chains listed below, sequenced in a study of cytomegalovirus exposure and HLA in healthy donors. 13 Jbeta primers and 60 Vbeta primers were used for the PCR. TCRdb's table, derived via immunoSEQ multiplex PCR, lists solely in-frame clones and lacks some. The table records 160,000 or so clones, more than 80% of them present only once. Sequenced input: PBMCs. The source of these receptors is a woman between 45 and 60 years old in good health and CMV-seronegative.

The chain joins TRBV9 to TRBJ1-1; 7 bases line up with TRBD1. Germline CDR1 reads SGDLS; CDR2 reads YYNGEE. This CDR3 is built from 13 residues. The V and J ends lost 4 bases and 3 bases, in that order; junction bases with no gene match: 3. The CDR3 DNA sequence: TGTGCCAGCAGCCAGGGGGGAGACACTGAAGCTTTCTTT. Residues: CASSQGGDTEAFF.

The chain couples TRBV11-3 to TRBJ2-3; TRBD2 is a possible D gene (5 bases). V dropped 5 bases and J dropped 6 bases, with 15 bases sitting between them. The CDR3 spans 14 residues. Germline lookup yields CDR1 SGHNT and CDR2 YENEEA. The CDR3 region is CASSPSGSSDTQYF. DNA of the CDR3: TGTGCCAGCAGCCCCTCGGGAAGCAGCGATACGCAGTATTTT.

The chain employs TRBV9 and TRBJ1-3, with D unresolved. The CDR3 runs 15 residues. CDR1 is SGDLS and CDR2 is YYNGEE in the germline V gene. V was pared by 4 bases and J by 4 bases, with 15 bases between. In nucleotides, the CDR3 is TGTGCCAGCAGCTTGTCCGGGGTTCTCGGAAACACCATATATTTT. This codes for CASSLSGVLGNTIYF. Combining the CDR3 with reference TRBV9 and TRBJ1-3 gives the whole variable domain DSGVTQTPKHLITATGQRVTLRCSPRSGDLSVYWYQQSLDQGLQFLIQYYNGEERAKGNILERFSAQQFPDLHSELNLSSLELGDSALYFCASSLSGVLGNTIYFGEGSWLTVV.

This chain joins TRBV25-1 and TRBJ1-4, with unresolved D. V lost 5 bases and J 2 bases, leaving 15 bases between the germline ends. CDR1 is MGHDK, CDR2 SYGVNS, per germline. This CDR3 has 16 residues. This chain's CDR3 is CASSPSQVGTNEKLFF. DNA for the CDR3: TGTGCCAGCAGTCCGAGTCAGGTTGGGACTAATGAAAAACTGTTTTTT.

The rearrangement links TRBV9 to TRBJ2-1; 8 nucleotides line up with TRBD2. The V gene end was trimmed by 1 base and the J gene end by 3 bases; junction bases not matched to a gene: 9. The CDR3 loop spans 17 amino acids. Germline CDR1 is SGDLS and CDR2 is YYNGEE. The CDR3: CASSVRPSGPLYNEQFF. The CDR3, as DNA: TGTGCCAGCAGCGTAAGGCCTAGCGGGCCGCTCTACAATGAGCAGTTCTTC.

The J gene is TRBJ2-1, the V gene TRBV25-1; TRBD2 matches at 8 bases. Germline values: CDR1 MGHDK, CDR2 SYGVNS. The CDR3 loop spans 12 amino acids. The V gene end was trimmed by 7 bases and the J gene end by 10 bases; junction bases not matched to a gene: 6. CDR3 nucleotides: TGTGCCAGCACTAGCGGGCGGGGAGAGCAGTTCTTC. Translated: CASTSGRGEQFF.

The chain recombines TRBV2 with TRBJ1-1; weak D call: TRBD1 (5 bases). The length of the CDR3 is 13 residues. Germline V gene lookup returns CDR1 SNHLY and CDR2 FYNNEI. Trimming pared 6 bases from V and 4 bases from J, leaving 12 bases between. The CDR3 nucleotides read TGTGCCAGCAGGGCAAGGGGTGGCACTGAAGCTTTCTTT. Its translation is CASRARGGTEAFF. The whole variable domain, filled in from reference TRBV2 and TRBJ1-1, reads EPEVTQTPSHQVTQMGQEVILRCVPISNHLYFYWYRQILGQKVEFLVSFYNNEISEKSEIFDDQFSVERPDGSNFTLKIRSTKLEDSAMYFCASRARGGTEAFFGQGTRLTVV.

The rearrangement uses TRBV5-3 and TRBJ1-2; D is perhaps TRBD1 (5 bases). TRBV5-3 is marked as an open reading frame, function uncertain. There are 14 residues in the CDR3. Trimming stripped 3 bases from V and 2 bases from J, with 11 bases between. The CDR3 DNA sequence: TGTGCCAGAAGCTCTAAGACAGTGAACTATGGCTACACCTTC. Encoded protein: CARSSKTVNYGYTF.

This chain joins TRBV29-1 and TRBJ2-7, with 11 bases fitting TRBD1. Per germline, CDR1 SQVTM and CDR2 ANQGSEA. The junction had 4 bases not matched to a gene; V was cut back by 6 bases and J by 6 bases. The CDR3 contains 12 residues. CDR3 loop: CSVGQGGVEQYF. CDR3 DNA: TGCAGCGTGGGACAGGGGGGTGTCGAGCAGTACTTC.

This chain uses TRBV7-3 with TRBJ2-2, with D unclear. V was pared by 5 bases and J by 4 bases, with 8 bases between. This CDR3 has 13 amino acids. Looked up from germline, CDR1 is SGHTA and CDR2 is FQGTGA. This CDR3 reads CASSRLGTGELFF. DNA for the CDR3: TGTGCCAGCAGCCGACTGGGCACCGGGGAGCTGTTTTTT.

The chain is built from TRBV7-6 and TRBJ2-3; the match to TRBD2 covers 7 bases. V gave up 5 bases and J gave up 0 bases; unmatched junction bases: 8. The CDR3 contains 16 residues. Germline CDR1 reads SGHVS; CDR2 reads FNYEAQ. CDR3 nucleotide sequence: TGTGCCAGCAGCCCAGGACTAGGGGCTAGCACAGATACGCAGTATTTT. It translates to CASSPGLGASTDTQYF. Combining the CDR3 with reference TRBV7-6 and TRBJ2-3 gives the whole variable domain GAGVSQSPRYKVTKRGQDVALRCDPISGHVSLYWYRQALGQGPEFLTYFNYEAQQDKSGLPNDRFSAERPEGSISTLTIQRTEQRDSAMYRCASSPGLGASTDTQYFGPGTRLTVL.

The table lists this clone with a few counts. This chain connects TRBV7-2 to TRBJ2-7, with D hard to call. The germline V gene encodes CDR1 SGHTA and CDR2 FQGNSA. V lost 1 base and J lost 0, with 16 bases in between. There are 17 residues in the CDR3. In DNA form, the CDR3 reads TGTGCCAGCAGCTTAGAGGTCGGCCAGTGGAGCTCCTACGAGCAGTACTTC. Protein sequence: CASSLEVGQWSSYEQYF.

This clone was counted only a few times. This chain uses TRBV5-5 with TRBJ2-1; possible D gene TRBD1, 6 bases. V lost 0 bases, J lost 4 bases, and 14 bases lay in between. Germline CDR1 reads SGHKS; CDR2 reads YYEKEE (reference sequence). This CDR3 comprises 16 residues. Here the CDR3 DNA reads TGTGCCAGCAGCTTGGGAGCCCGGGACAAGTACAATGAGCAGTTCTTC. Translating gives CASSLGARDKYNEQFF.

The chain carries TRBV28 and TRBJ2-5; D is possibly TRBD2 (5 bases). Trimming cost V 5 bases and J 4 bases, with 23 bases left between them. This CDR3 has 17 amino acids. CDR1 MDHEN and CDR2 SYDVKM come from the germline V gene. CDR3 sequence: CASSRDLGVNMLETQYF. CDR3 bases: TGTGCCAGCAGTCGTGACTTGGGAGTCAATATGTTAGAGACCCAGTACTTC.

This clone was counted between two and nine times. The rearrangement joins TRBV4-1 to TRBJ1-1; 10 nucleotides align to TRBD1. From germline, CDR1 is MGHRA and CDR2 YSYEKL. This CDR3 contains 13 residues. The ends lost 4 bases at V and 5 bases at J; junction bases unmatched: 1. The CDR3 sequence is CASSRQGATEAFF. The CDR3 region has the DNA TGCGCCAGCAGCCGACAGGGGGCGACTGAAGCTTTCTTT.

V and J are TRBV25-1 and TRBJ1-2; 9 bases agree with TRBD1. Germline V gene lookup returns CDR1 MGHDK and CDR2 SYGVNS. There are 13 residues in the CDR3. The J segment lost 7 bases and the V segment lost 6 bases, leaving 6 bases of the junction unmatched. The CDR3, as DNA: TGTGCCAGCAGCCCCCGGGACAGGGCTGGCTACACCTTC. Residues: CASSPRDRAGYTF.

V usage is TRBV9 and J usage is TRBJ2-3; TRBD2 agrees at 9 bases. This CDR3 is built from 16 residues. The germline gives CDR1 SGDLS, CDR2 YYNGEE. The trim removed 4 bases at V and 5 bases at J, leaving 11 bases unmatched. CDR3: CASSPRLAEGGDTQYF. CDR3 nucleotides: TGTGCCAGCAGCCCAAGACTAGCGGAGGGGGGAGATACGCAGTATTTT.

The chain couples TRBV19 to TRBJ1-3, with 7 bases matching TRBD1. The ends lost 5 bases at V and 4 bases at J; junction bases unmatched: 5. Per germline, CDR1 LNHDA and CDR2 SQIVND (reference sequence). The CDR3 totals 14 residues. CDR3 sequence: CASSVGQQGNTIYF. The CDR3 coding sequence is TGTGCCAGTAGTGTGGGACAGCAAGGAAACACCATATATTTT.

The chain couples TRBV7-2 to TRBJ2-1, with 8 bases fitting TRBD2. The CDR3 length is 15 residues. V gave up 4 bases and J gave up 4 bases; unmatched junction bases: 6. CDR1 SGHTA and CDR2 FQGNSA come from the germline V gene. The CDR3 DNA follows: TGTGCCAGCAGCTATCAAGCGGGGGCTTACAATGAGCAGTTCTTC. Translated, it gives CASSYQAGAYNEQFF. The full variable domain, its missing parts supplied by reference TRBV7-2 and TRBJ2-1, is GAGVSQSPSNKVTEKGKDVELRCDPISGHTALYWYRQSLGQGLEFLIYFQGNSAPDKSGLPSDRFSAERTGGSVSTLTIQRTQQEDSAVYLCASSYQAGAYNEQFFGPGTRLTVL.

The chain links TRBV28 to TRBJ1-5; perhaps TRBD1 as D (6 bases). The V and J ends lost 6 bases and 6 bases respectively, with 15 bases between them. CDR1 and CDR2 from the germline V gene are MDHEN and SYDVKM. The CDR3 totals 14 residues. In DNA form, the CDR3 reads TGTGCCAGCAGGTCTCGGGGGGCAGGTCAGCCCCAGCATTTT. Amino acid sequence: CASRSRGAGQPQHF.

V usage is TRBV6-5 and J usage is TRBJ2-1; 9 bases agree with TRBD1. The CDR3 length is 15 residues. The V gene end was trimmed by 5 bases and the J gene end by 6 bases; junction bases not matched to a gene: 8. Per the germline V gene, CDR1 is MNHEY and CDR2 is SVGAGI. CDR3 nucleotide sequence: TGTGCCAGCAGTCCAAGGGACAGGGTAGCCAATGAGCAGTTCTTC. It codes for CASSPRDRVANEQFF.

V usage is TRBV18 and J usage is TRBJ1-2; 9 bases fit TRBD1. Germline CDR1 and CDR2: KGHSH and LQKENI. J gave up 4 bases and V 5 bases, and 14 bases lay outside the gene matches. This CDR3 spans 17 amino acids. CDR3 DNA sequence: TGTGCCAGCTCAGAGGGACAGGGAGCCGACGGAGGCTATGGCTACACCTTC. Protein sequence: CASSEGQGADGGYGYTF.

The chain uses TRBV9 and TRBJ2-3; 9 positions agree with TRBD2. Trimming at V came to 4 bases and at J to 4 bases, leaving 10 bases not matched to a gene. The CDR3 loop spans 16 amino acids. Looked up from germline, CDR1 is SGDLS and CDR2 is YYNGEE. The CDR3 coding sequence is TGTGCCAGCAGCTCGTATAGACTAGCGGAAGCAGATACGCAGTATTTT. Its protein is CASSSYRLAEADTQYF.

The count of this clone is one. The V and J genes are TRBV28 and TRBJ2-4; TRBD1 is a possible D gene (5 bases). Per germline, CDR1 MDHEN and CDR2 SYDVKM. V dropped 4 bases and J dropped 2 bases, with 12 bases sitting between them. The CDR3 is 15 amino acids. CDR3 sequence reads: CASSSGFVTKNIQYF. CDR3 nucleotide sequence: TGTGCCAGCAGTTCAGGGTTTGTGACCAAAAACATTCAGTACTTC.

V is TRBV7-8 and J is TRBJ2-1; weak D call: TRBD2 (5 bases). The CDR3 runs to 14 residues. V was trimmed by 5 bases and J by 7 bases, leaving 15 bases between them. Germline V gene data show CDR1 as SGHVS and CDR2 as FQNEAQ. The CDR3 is CASSRASGRNEQFF. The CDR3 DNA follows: TGTGCCAGCAGCCGGGCCAGCGGAAGGAATGAGCAGTTCTTC.

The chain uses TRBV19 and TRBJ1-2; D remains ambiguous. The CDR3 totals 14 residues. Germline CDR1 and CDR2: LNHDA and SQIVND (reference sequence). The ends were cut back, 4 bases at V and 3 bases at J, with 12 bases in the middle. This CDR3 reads CASSNPGGDYGYTF. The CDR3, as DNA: TGTGCCAGTAGTAACCCTGGCGGGGACTATGGCTACACCTTC.

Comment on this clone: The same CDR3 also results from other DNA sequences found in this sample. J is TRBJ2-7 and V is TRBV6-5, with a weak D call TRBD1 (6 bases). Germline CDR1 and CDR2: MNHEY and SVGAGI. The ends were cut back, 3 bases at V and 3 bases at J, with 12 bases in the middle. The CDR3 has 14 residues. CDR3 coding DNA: TGTGCCAGCAGTTATCAAGGACAGAGCTACGAGCAGTACTTC. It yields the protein CASSYQGQSYEQYF.

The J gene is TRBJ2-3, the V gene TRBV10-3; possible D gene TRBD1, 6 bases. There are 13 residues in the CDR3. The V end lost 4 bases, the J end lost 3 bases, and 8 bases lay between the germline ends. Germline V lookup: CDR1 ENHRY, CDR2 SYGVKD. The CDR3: CAISGQGTDTQYF. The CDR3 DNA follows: TGTGCCATCAGTGGGCAGGGGACAGATACGCAGTATTTT.

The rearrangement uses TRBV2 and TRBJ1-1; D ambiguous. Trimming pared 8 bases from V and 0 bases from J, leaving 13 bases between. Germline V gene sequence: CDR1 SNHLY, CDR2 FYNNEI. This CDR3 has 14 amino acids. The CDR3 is CASSSENLNTEAFF. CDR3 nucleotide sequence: TGTGCCAGCTCATCGGAGAACTTGAACACTGAAGCTTTCTTT. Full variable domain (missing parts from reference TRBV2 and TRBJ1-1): EPEVTQTPSHQVTQMGQEVILRCVPISNHLYFYWYRQILGQKVEFLVSFYNNEISEKSEIFDDQFSVERPDGSNFTLKIRSTKLEDSAMYFCASSSENLNTEAFFGQGTRLTVV.

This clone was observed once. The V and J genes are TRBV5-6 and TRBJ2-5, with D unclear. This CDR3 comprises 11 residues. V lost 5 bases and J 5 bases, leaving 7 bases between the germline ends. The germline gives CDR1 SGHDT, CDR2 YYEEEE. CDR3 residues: CASSFRETQYF. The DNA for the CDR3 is TGTGCCAGCAGTTTCCGGGAGACCCAGTACTTC.